The rows below give T cell receptor beta chains drawn from one sample of a study of blood T cell repertoires in COVID-19. Repertoires were generated with immunoSEQ multiplex PCR, while TCRdb's copy carries only in-frame clones and drops some. The data hold 170,000 or so clones, with roughly 84% observed a single time. Sequencing was performed on peripheral blood. These receptors originate from a middle-aged woman with COVID-19, enrolled during active disease. Both conserved end residues are part of each CDR3. A D gene is named only where the DNA matches it firmly. Not every row has a clone size; where given, it reads once, few, many or a size class.

length	D	size	V	J	CDR3	DNA
15	TRBD1	.	TRBV7-3	TRBJ2-3	CASSHDRGATDTQYF	TGTGCCAGCAGCCACGACAGGGGCGCGACAGATACGCAGTATTTT
14	TRBD2	.	TRBV14	TRBJ2-7	CASSQEGTTYEQYF	TGTGCCAGCAGCCAAGAGGGGACTACCTACGAGCAGTACTTC
15	.	.	TRBV6-5	TRBJ1-2	CASSYPGGGAHGYTF	TGTGCCAGCAGTTACCCCGGAGGGGGGGCGCATGGCTACACCTTC
17	TRBD1	.	TRBV18	TRBJ1-2	CASSHVINRGSNYGYTF	TGTGCCAGCTCACACGTCATCAACAGGGGCTCTAACTATGGCTACACCTTC
19	TRBD2	.	TRBV11-2	TRBJ2-7	CASSSQGGTSGSYPYEQYF	TGTGCCAGCAGCTCTCAGGGCGGGACTAGCGGGAGTTACCCCTACGAGCAGTACTTC
14	.	.	TRBV5-8	TRBJ1-1	CASSLDGLNTEAFF	TGTGCCAGCAGCTTGGACGGTTTGAACACTGAAGCTTTCTTT
14	.	.	TRBV7-2	TRBJ2-1	CASSLYTGSDEQFF	TGTGCCAGCAGCTTATATACGGGGTCGGATGAGCAGTTCTTC
17	TRBD1	.	TRBV29-1	TRBJ1-4	CSDSRQGAFRVYEKLFF	TGCAGCGATTCCCGACAGGGGGCTTTTAGGGTGTATGAAAAACTGTTTTTT
15	.	.	TRBV5-6	TRBJ2-2	CASSLGGLLPGELFF	TGTGCCAGCAGCTTGGGGGGACTCCTCCCCGGGGAGCTGTTTTTT
15	TRBD1	once	TRBV19	TRBJ1-5	CASSLGTGPESPQHF	TGTGCCAGTAGTCTTGGGACAGGTCCTGAGTCGCCCCAGCATTTT
18	TRBD2	.	TRBV5-1	TRBJ2-1	CASSYLGLAGSVYNEQFF	TGCGCCAGCAGCTATCTAGGCTTAGCGGGAAGCGTCTACAATGAGCAGTTCTTC
16	.	.	TRBV7-8	TRBJ1-1	CASSLDGRRVNTEAFF	TGTGCCAGCAGCTTAGACGGGCGGCGGGTGAACACTGAAGCTTTCTTT
16	.	.	TRBV5-4	TRBJ2-1	CASSPDMRLDLNEQFF	TGTGCCAGCAGCCCTGATATGAGACTGGATCTCAATGAGCAGTTCTTC
15	TRBD1	.	TRBV28	TRBJ1-1	CASRRAGGVGTEAFF	TGTGCCAGCAGACGGGCAGGGGGCGTGGGCACTGAAGCTTTCTTT
15	TRBD1	.	TRBV6-5	TRBJ1-4	CASSLLQGAREKLFF	TGTGCCAGCAGTTTACTTCAGGGGGCAAGAGAAAAACTGTTTTTT
15	TRBD1	.	TRBV5-4	TRBJ1-1	CASSLKQGANTEAFF	TGTGCCAGCAGCCTCAAACAGGGGGCAAACACTGAAGCTTTCTTT
13	TRBD1	.	TRBV7-9	TRBJ1-2	CASSADRGRRYTF	TGTGCCAGCAGCGCAGACAGGGGCCGCCGCTACACCTTC
15	TRBD1	.	TRBV5-6	TRBJ2-2	CASSELGQGTGELFF	TGTGCCAGCAGCGAACTTGGACAGGGGACCGGGGAGCTGTTTTTT
15	TRBD2	.	TRBV15	TRBJ2-5	CATSSGTSGVETQYF	TGTGCCACCAGCAGCGGGACTAGCGGAGTTGAGACCCAGTACTTC
17	TRBD1	.	TRBV11-2	TRBJ1-1	CASSLYGTGGRNTEAFF	TGTGCCAGCAGCCTTTACGGGACAGGGGGACGAAACACTGAAGCTTTCTTT
14	TRBD1	.	TRBV11-2	TRBJ1-2	CASSLGTGNYGYTF	TGTGCCAGCAGCTTAGGGACAGGGAACTATGGCTACACCTTC
13	TRBD1	.	TRBV6-5	TRBJ1-3	CASGTGIGNTIYF	TGTGCCAGCGGGACAGGGATCGGAAACACCATATATTTT
13	TRBD1	.	TRBV7-9	TRBJ2-7	CATFGQGRYEQYF	TGTGCCACCTTCGGACAGGGGCGATACGAGCAGTACTTC
14	.	.	TRBV18	TRBJ1-6	CASSPLDRNSPLHF	TGTGCCAGCTCACCCCTCGACAGGAATTCACCCCTCCACTTT
14	.	.	TRBV4-2	TRBJ1-2	CASSQGEGEYGYTF	TGTGCCAGCAGCCAAGGTGAGGGGGAGTATGGCTACACCTTC
15	.	.	TRBV5-8	TRBJ1-5	CASSSVIPGMQPQHF	TGTGCCAGCAGCTCAGTAATTCCAGGGATGCAGCCCCAGCATTTT
14	TRBD1	.	TRBV14	TRBJ1-6	CASSRGDRANPLHF	TGTGCCAGCAGCCGAGGGGACAGGGCGAACCCCCTCCACTTT
18	.	.	TRBV9	TRBJ1-6	CASSPTRTESSYNSPLHF	TGTGCCAGCAGCCCAACGAGAACAGAGAGCTCCTATAATTCACCCCTCCACTTT
15	.	once	TRBV5-1	TRBJ2-7	CASSLTGDNRYEQYF	TGCGCCAGCAGCTTGACGGGGGATAACCGGTACGAGCAGTACTTC
16	TRBD1	.	TRBV11-3	TRBJ2-7	CASSLGAGGQSYEQYF	TGTGCCAGCAGCTTAGGGGCTGGGGGACAGTCCTACGAGCAGTACTTC
12	.	.	TRBV10-3	TRBJ2-1	CAISPRDNEQFF	TGTGCCATCAGTCCCAGGGACAATGAGCAGTTCTTC
14	.	once	TRBV5-6	TRBJ1-5	CASSIYSSNQPQHF	TGTGCCAGCAGCATTTACAGTAGCAATCAGCCCCAGCATTTT
14	.	.	TRBV5-4	TRBJ2-5	CASSLATKQETQYF	TGTGCCAGCAGCTTGGCTACTAAACAAGAGACCCAGTACTTC
13	TRBD1	.	TRBV30	TRBJ1-2	CAWGGQASYGYTF	TGTGCCTGGGGAGGACAGGCATCCTATGGCTACACCTTC
15	TRBD1	.	TRBV7-3	TRBJ2-1	CASSPRQGSYNEQFF	TGTGCCAGCAGCCCGAGACAGGGGTCCTACAATGAGCAGTTCTTC
15	.	.	TRBV3-1/TRBV3-2	TRBJ1-3	CASSQGQSSGNTIYF	TGTGCCAGCAGCCAAGGACAGAGCTCTGGAAACACCATATATTTT
11	.	.	TRBV20-1	TRBJ2-3	CSARDIDTQYF	TGCAGTGCTAGAGATATAGATACGCAGTATTTT
14	.	.	TRBV11-3	TRBJ2-1	CASSLSGDTNEQFF	TGTGCCAGCAGCTTATCCGGGGACACTAATGAGCAGTTCTTC
14	TRBD1	.	TRBV27	TRBJ1-2	CASSLLTGTEGYTF	TGTGCCAGCAGCCTACTGACCGGGACAGAGGGCTACACCTTC
16	TRBD2	.	TRBV14	TRBJ2-5	CASSQWGLADQETQYF	TGTGCCAGCAGCCAATGGGGACTAGCGGACCAAGAGACCCAGTACTTC
13	.	.	TRBV5-4	TRBJ2-7	CASSRGVDGEQYF	TGTGCCAGCAGCCGAGGCGTGGATGGGGAGCAGTACTTC
13	TRBD1	.	TRBV20-1	TRBJ1-4	CSASTRGSEKLFF	TGCAGTGCTAGTACCAGGGGGTCCGAAAAACTGTTTTTT
14	.	.	TRBV5-1	TRBJ1-2	CASSFTSIERGYTF	TGCGCCAGCAGCTTTACCTCGATCGAGCGCGGCTACACCTTC
15	TRBD2	.	TRBV4-2	TRBJ2-7	CASSQGLAGLYEQYF	TGTGCCAGCAGCCAGGGTTTAGCGGGCCTCTACGAGCAGTACTTC
19	TRBD2	.	TRBV28	TRBJ2-2	CASSLLGLAGLANTGELFF	TGTGCCAGCAGTTTATTGGGACTAGCGGGACTCGCGAACACCGGGGAGCTGTTTTTT
19	TRBD1	.	TRBV18	TRBJ1-6	CASSPLDLDRGTYNSPLHF	TGTGCCAGCTCACCACTCGACCTGGACAGGGGTACCTATAATTCACCCCTCCACTTT
15	.	.	TRBV10-1	TRBJ1-6	CASSESSSYNSPLHF	TGCGCCAGCAGTGAGTCCAGCTCCTATAATTCACCCCTCCACTTT
16	.	.	TRBV25-1	TRBJ1-6	CASSEFTGVGGSPLHF	TGTGCCAGCAGTGAATTTACTGGTGTTGGAGGTTCACCCCTCCACTTT
13	.	.	TRBV19	TRBJ1-1	CASSMGANTEAFF	TGTGCCAGTAGTATGGGGGCGAACACTGAAGCTTTCTTT
15	TRBD1	.	TRBV3-1/TRBV3-2	TRBJ2-7	CASSNRDRGSYEQYF	TGTGCCAGCAGTAATAGGGACAGGGGATCCTACGAGCAGTACTTC
12	.	.	TRBV27	TRBJ1-1	CASSSGQTEAFF	TGTGCCAGCAGTTCCGGACAGACTGAAGCTTTCTTT
12	.	.	TRBV2	TRBJ1-6	CATTGVNSPLHF	TGTGCCACCACCGGAGTTAATTCACCCCTCCACTTT
13	.	.	TRBV11-2	TRBJ2-5	CASSLGGVQTQYF	TGTGCCAGCAGCTTAGGCGGGGTTCAGACCCAGTACTTC
14	TRBD2	.	TRBV5-1	TRBJ2-7	CASTLAGGPIEQYF	TGCGCCAGCACACTAGCGGGGGGGCCTATCGAGCAGTACTTC
18	TRBD1	.	TRBV6-7	TRBJ1-5	CASSYFPRDRYSNQPQHF	TGTGCCAGCAGTTACTTCCCACGGGACAGGTATAGCAATCAGCCCCAGCATTTT
14	TRBD1	.	TRBV11-3	TRBJ1-1	CASSTGQSNTEAFF	TGTGCCAGCAGCACGGGACAGTCGAACACTGAAGCTTTCTTT
15	.	.	TRBV2	TRBJ2-2	CASRAIRGDTGELFF	TGTGCCAGCAGGGCCATCAGGGGCGACACCGGGGAGCTGTTTTTT